A single sample gave rise to the 8 T cell receptor beta chains below, sequenced in a study of blood T cell repertoires in COVID-19. Using immunoSEQ multiplex PCR, the repertoire was profiled, and TCRdb retains in-frame clones only, with some absent. The sample includes 250,000 or so clones, approximately 84% seen only once; the top ten take under 4.5%. Sequencing was carried out using peripheral blood. These receptors originate from a man aged 50 to 60 with acute or convalescent COVID-19.

CDR3 sequence: CASEGQGSWNEQYF. The CDR3 bases are TGTGCCAGCGAGGGGCAGGGGAGTTGGAACGAGCAGTACTTC. The rearrangement uses TRBV25-1 and TRBJ2-7; the D gene is possibly TRBD1 (6 bases). The CDR3 totals 14 residues. V gave up 8 bases and J gave up 5 bases, with 19 bases separating them. From germline, CDR1 is MGHDK and CDR2 SYGVNS.

This clone was counted between two and nine times. The V gene is TRBV28, the J gene TRBJ1-6; no firm D call. Germline V gene sequence: CDR1 MDHEN, CDR2 SYDVKM. With 10 bases removed from V and 0 bases from J, the gap between germline ends came to 10 bases. The CDR3 totals 14 residues. CDR3 in DNA: TGTGCCACCCTAGCATTCTCCTATAATTCACCCCTCCACTTT. This translates into CATLAFSYNSPLHF.

The rearrangement uses TRBV12-5 and TRBJ2-3; TRBD2 matches 9 bases. The CDR3 covers 17 residues. The trim removed 0 bases at V and 2 bases at J, leaving 6 bases unmatched. CDR1 is LGHNT and CDR2 is FRNRAP in the germline V gene. The CDR3 spells CASGLVRLAGNTDTQYF. The CDR3 region has the DNA TGTGCTAGTGGTTTGGTACGGCTAGCGGGAAACACAGATACGCAGTATTTT.

The V call is TRBV3-1 (or the pseudogene TRBV3-2), the J call TRBJ2-3; D is perhaps TRBD2 (5 bases). The CDR3 consists of 13 residues. With 3 bases removed from V and 4 bases from J, the gap between germline ends came to 8 bases. CDR1 and CDR2 (germline): LGHDT, YNNKEL (reference sequence). The CDR3 DNA reads TGTGCCAGCAGCCAGGAGGTCCCAGATACGCAGTATTTT. It encodes CASSQEVPDTQYF.

This sequence joins TRBV6-5 and TRBJ1-1; maybe TRBD1 (5 bases). V was pared by 5 bases and J by 4 bases, with 14 bases between. The length of the CDR3 is 14 residues. Germline V gives CDR1 MNHEY, CDR2 SVGAGI. The DNA of the CDR3 is TGTGCCAGCAGTACCAGGGTCAACCGCACTGAAGCTTTCTTT. Amino acid sequence: CASSTRVNRTEAFF.

The rearrangement joins TRBV15 to TRBJ2-1; 9 nucleotides align to TRBD1. Germline trimming cut 2 bases from V and 8 bases from J; bases unmatched to any gene: 10. Germline loops: CDR1 LNHNV, CDR2 YYDKDF (reference sequence). The CDR3 runs 16 residues. The CDR3 DNA reads as TGTGCCACCAGCAGACCGGCCGGGACAGGGTTCGATGAGCAGTTCTTC. It translates to CATSRPAGTGFDEQFF.

This chain connects TRBV12-3 or TRBV12-4 to TRBJ2-1, with 8 positions matching TRBD1. The length of the CDR3 is 12 residues. V dropped 4 bases and J dropped 8; count of bases not matched to a gene: 1. Here the CDR3 reads CASSSGGHEQFF. CDR3 nucleotide sequence: TGTGCCAGCAGTTCAGGGGGCCATGAGCAGTTCTTC.

A remark on this clone: Other DNA sequences in this specimen translate into the identical CDR3. The chain links TRBV18 to TRBJ1-2, with 8 bases fitting TRBD1. This CDR3 is 14 amino acids long. Per the germline V gene, CDR1 is KGHSH and CDR2 is LQKENI. Trimming took 3 bases from V and 5 from J; bases not matched to a gene: 5. In DNA form, the CDR3 reads TGTGCCAGCTCACCCGGGACAGGTCATTATGGCTACACCTTC. Amino acids: CASSPGTGHYGYTF.